What follows are 2 T cell receptor beta chains derived from one specimen sequenced in a study of identifying expanded T cells in peripheral blood. Profiled with immunoSEQ multiplex PCR; TCRdb holds only in-frame clones, not every one. The sample records some 78,000 clones, 84% being singletons. Source material: blood. These receptors originate from a person aged 18 to 69 in good health.

The chain couples TRBV4-2 to TRBJ1-3; maybe TRBD1 (6 bases). From germline, CDR1 is LGHNA and CDR2 YNFKEQ. CDR3 length equals 16 residues. Trimming stripped 0 bases from V and 4 bases from J, with 13 bases between. DNA of the CDR3: TGTGCCAGCAGCCAAGATACCACAGGGCAGGGAAACACCATATATTTT. Protein sequence: CASSQDTTGQGNTIYF.

The V call is TRBV9, the J call TRBJ2-1; 7 bases are a match to TRBD2. J lost 6 bases, V lost 3 bases, and 6 bases had no gene match. The CDR3 has 14 residues. The germline V gene encodes CDR1 SGDLS and CDR2 YYNGEE. As DNA, the CDR3 is TGTGCCAGCAGCGGGGGGAGGGCCTCCAATGAGCAGTTCTTC. Encoded protein: CASSGGRASNEQFF.